This T cell receptor (beta chain) emerged from a study of vaccination and CD4 T cells after COVID-19. Germline V gene data show CDR1 as KGHDR and CDR2 as SFDVKD. V shed 4 bases, J shed 8 bases, and the junction held 7 bases outside the gene matches. The CDR3 is 14 residues long. This clonotype was picked up a small number of times. Its antigen remains unidentified. General study points: Nearly all convalescent vaccine-specific clones, 304 of 307, recognized only SARS-CoV-2 spike.

The treatment is: roughly ten-day PBMC culture with coronavirus spike peptide pools or control peptides (ViraFEST assay). Expanded clonotypes were found by TCR sequencing after peptide-pool stimulation (ViraFEST). Sequencing of the DNA from cultured CD4+ T cells was carried out with the Oncomine TCR Beta short-read assay. Genomic DNA was extracted from cultured CD4+ T cells. Using its own MiXCR run on the PCR reads, TCRdb lists one record per CDR3 protein. The sample consists of 15,000 to 18,000 distinct CDR3 sequences, roughly 52% of them appearing once. This sequence joins TRBV24-1 and TRBJ2-1, with 7 bases matching TRBD2. This clonotype was obtained from a human donor who had recovered from COVID-19. The sample in question was CD4+ T cells from blood, cultured in vitro, obtained before SARS-CoV-2 vaccination. The CDR3 here is CATSEPGRRDEQFF. Here the CDR3 DNA reads TGTGCCACCAGTGAACCCGGGAGGCGAGATGAGCAGTTCTTC.